This T cell receptor (beta chain) was sequenced for a study of T-cell memory formation after mild COVID-19. Regarding this clonotype: Antigen: not known.

MiXCR, applied by TCRdb to the 5' RACE reads, yields one record per CDR3 protein. The sample lists about 140,000 distinct CDR3 sequences, 13% to 15% occurring once. Study-wide results and limits: Among contracting clones, CD4+ were mainly CM/EM and CD8+ enriched in EMRA. Balance between CD4 and CD8 was seen in clones contracting day 15 to 85, and a CD4+ lean was seen in later expanders.

Per the germline V gene, CDR1 is DFQATT and CDR2 is SNEGSKA (reference sequence). The CDR3 has 15 amino acids. V lost 3 bases and J lost 1, with 15 bases in between. This receptor was obtained from an adult woman who had mild COVID-19 (a few samples of this study predate the infection). Cell type and time point are not known. What was sequenced was PBMCs or a T cell subset sorted from them (not recorded which). This chain links TRBV20-1 with TRBJ1-1, with a weak D call TRBD1 (5 bases). The CDR3 spells CSASHVRGGNTEAFF. CDR3 coding DNA: TGCAGTGCTAGCCACGTGCGTGGGGGGAACACTGAAGCTTTCTTT.